This T cell receptor beta chain comes out of a study of shared clonotypes between healthy human individuals. Profiled with immunoSEQ multiplex PCR; TCRdb holds only in-frame clones, not every one. The table has 1,400,000 or so clones, about 98.5% seen once; the top ten hold about 0.4%. Trimming took off 0 bases at V and 7 bases at J, with 7 bases between the two ends. Per the germline V gene, CDR1 is SGDLS and CDR2 is YYNGEE. The CDR3 runs 13 residues. Sequenced sample: naive CD4+ T cells sorted from blood. The sample's subset: CD45RA+ positively selected. The rearrangement links TRBV9 to TRBJ2-2, with D uncertain. The clonotype originates from a man aged 25 to 40 in good health. CDR3: CASSVAEFGELFF. As DNA, the CDR3 is TGTGCCAGCAGCGTAGCGGAGTTCGGGGAGCTGTTTTTT.